The 29 T cell receptor beta chains presented below share a single source sample, sequenced in a study of T cells in Graves' hyperthyroidism and ophthalmopathy. Amplification targeted TCR beta CDR3 regions from RNA transcripts. Carried out on the TCR CDR3, a first-round RT-PCR used the HTBI primer set. MiXCR, run by TCRdb on the multiplex PCR reads, gives a single entry per CDR3 protein. The sample carries 400,000 to 500,000 distinct CDR3 sequences, roughly 15% recorded once. Specimen: blood. These receptors were taken from a woman under 30 with Graves' hyperthyroidism.

This clonotype was counted at least ten times. The chain recombines TRBV28 with TRBJ1-4, with D tentatively TRBD1 (6 bases). Per the germline V gene, CDR1 is MDHEN and CDR2 is SYDVKM. This CDR3 has 16 residues. Trimming cost V 5 bases and J 8 bases, with 21 bases left between them. CDR3 loop: CASSLSGQGSREKLFF. The CDR3 region has the DNA TGTGCCAGCAGTCTTTCCGGGCAGGGGTCACGAGAAAAACTGTTTTTT.

This clonotype was seen many times. The rearrangement joins TRBV12-3 or TRBV12-4 to TRBJ2-3, with 11 bases identical to TRBD2. V was clipped by 2 bases and J by 4 bases; unmatched bases: 2. The CDR3 runs 15 residues. The CDR3, as DNA: TGTGCCAGCAGTTTAACTAGCGGGAGTTCAGATACGCAGTATTTT. This sequence encodes CASSLTSGSSDTQYF.

This clonotype was observed a handful of times. V usage is TRBV28 and J usage is TRBJ2-3; D is possibly TRBD1 or TRBD2 (5 bases each). Germline values: CDR1 MDHEN, CDR2 SYDVKM. The CDR3 is 16 residues long. V gave up 5 bases and J gave up 0 bases, with 15 bases separating them. This CDR3 reads CASSTIRDGSTDTQYF. DNA of the CDR3: TGTGCCAGCAGTACAATCCGGGACGGAAGCACAGATACGCAGTATTTT.

This clonotype was picked up many times. This chain links TRBV27 with TRBJ1-5; 7 nucleotides line up with TRBD1. The CDR3 covers 14 residues. The germline V gene encodes CDR1 MNHEY and CDR2 SMNVEV (reference sequence). V dropped 6 bases and J dropped 4; count of bases not matched to a gene: 6. CDR3 region: CASSRDSTNQPQHF. The DNA of the CDR3 is TGTGCCAGCAGCCGGGACAGTACGAATCAGCCCCAGCATTTT.

In its sample, this clonotype was seen many times. The chain joins TRBV6-2 or TRBV6-3 to TRBJ2-7; D not resolved. This CDR3 is 12 amino acids long. Germline CDR1 and CDR2: MNHEY and SVGEGT. V lost 10 bases and J 4 bases, leaving 14 bases between the germline ends. CDR3 nucleotide sequence: TGTGCCATCGCTCCCACGGCGTACGAGCAGTACTTC. Encoded protein: CAIAPTAYEQYF.

This clonotype was found many times. The gene calls are TRBV28 and TRBJ1-5, with a possible D match to TRBD1 (5 bases). V was clipped by 2 bases and J by 6 bases, with 17 bases between them. CDR3 length: 16 amino acids. Germline-derived CDR1 and CDR2 are MDHEN and SYDVKM. Here the CDR3 DNA reads TGTGCCAGCAGTTTAGGGGACCCGGGGGGAAGTCAGCCCCAGCATTTT. This codes for CASSLGDPGGSQPQHF.

This clonotype was seen many times. The V gene is TRBV6-2 or TRBV6-3, the J gene TRBJ2-4; 7 bases match TRBD1. The V gene's germline CDR1 is MNHEY and CDR2 SVGEGT. V trimming: 6 bases; J trimming: 6 bases; junction bases outside the gene matches: 8. This CDR3 contains 14 residues. The CDR3 nucleotides read TGTGCCAGCAGCCGAGGACAGGCCGGAAACATTCAGTACTTC. Protein sequence: CASSRGQAGNIQYF.

This chain uses TRBV11-3 with TRBJ2-1; 7 bases agree with TRBD2. V was pared by 5 bases and J by 0 bases, with 4 bases of the junction left unmatched. Per the germline V gene, CDR1 is SGHNT and CDR2 is YENEEA. The CDR3 extends over 15 amino acids. The CDR3 bases are TGTGCCAGCAGCGAGCGGGATAACTCCTACAATGAGCAGTTCTTC. Translation gives CASSERDNSYNEQFF.

This sequence joins TRBV7-9 and TRBJ2-2; TRBD1 matches 9 bases. The CDR3 consists of 15 residues. Germline CDR1 SEHNR, CDR2 FQNEAQ (reference sequence). V was clipped by 6 bases and J by 5 bases; unmatched bases: 7. The CDR3 loop reads CASSALDRGTGELFF. CDR3 DNA: TGTGCCAGCAGTGCTTTGGACAGGGGAACCGGGGAGCTGTTTTTT.

This clonotype was seen a handful of times. The chain has TRBV28 and TRBJ2-7; 7 bases line up with TRBD2. The CDR3 contains 14 residues. CDR1 is MDHEN and CDR2 is SYDVKM in the germline V gene. The V gene end was trimmed by 2 bases and the J gene end by 3 bases; junction bases not matched to a gene: 4. The DNA for the CDR3 is TGTGCCAGCAGTTTAGGGGGACTACTCTACGAGCAGTACTTC. Translating gives CASSLGGLLYEQYF. Complete variable domain (other parts from reference TRBV28 and TRBJ2-7): DVKVTQSSRYLVKRTGEKVFLECVQDMDHENMFWYRQDPGLGLRLIYFSYDVKMKEKGDIPEGYSVSREKKERFSLILESASTNQTSMYLCASSLGGLLYEQYFGPGTRLTVT.

This clonotype was counted at least ten times. The chain combines TRBV29-1 with TRBJ2-2; possibly TRBD1 for D (6 bases). The CDR3 consists of 12 residues. V shed 3 bases and J shed 6 bases, with 8 bases lying between them. Germline values: CDR1 SQVTM, CDR2 ANQGSEA. In nucleotides, the CDR3 is TGCAGCGTTGATGCAGGGGCCGGGGAGCTGTTTTTT. Its translation is CSVDAGAGELFF.

This clonotype has just a few counts. The chain carries TRBV11-2 and TRBJ2-1, with D perhaps TRBD1 (5 bases). The CDR3 is made up of 15 amino acids. Between the trimmed V and J ends, which lost 6 bases and 6 bases, there was a span of 18 bases. CDR1 is SGHAT and CDR2 is FQNNGV in the germline V gene. This CDR3 is CASSLQGFSRNEQFF. The CDR3 DNA is TGTGCCAGCAGTCTTCAGGGTTTTTCACGCAATGAGCAGTTCTTC.

This clonotype was detected ten times or more. V gene TRBV9 combines with J gene TRBJ1-5; D is unresolved. Trimming removed 2 bases at V and 0 bases at J, with 9 bases between. The CDR3 has 15 residues. CDR1 is SGDLS, CDR2 YYNGEE, per germline. The CDR3 nucleotides are TGTGCCAGCAGCGTGGACGGTCATAGCAATCAGCCCCAGCATTTT. It translates to CASSVDGHSNQPQHF.

This chain joins TRBV9 and TRBJ2-7; D perhaps matches TRBD2 (6 bases). The CDR3 is 14 residues long. The V end was cut by 0 bases, the J end by 7 bases, with 14 bases between. Germline CDR1 reads SGDLS; CDR2 reads YYNGEE. CDR3: CASSVGGEFWEQYF. In DNA form, the CDR3 reads TGTGCCAGCAGCGTAGGGGGGGAGTTTTGGGAGCAGTACTTC.

This clonotype was picked up many times. The V and J genes are TRBV7-6 and TRBJ2-5; maybe TRBD2 (5 bases). V was shortened by 7 bases and J by 2 bases, with 20 bases between the two germline ends. This CDR3 has 16 amino acids. Germline CDR1 SGHVS, CDR2 FNYEAQ. For the CDR3, the DNA is TGTGCCAGCACCCCCGTATTTGCGCGGACTCAAGAGACCCAGTACTTC. Translating it yields CASTPVFARTQETQYF.

This clonotype turned up a few times. The chain recombines TRBV20-1 with TRBJ1-5, with D possibly being TRBD1 (5 bases). CDR3 size: 13 residues. Germline V lookup: CDR1 DFQATT, CDR2 SNEGSKA (reference sequence). V lost 5 bases and J lost 6, with 14 bases in between. The CDR3 reads CSAGGGAGQPQHF. CDR3 DNA: TGCAGTGCTGGCGGAGGGGCCGGTCAGCCCCAGCATTTT.

This clonotype was seen many times. The chain joins TRBV28 to TRBJ1-1; D is uncertain. V was clipped by 6 bases and J by 0 bases, with 5 bases between them. Germline V lookup: CDR1 MDHEN, CDR2 SYDVKM. This CDR3 contains 12 residues. The CDR3 region is CASRELNTEAFF. Here the CDR3 DNA reads TGTGCCAGCAGAGAGCTGAACACTGAAGCTTTCTTT.

This clonotype showed up many times. The chain uses TRBV7-2 and TRBJ2-7; 10 nucleotides agree with TRBD2. V lost 5 bases to trimming and J lost 1 base; unmatched junction nucleotides: 11. CDR1 SGHTA and CDR2 FQGNSA come from the germline V gene. CDR3 length: 17 residues. In nucleotides, the CDR3 is TGTGCCAGCAGCCCGTTAGCGGGAGGTACTGGTTCCTACGAGCAGTACTTC. Its protein product is CASSPLAGGTGSYEQYF.

This clonotype came up many times. V and J are TRBV3-1 and TRBJ2-1; maybe TRBD2 (5 bases). This CDR3 spans 12 amino acids. V dropped 2 bases and J dropped 10 bases, with 9 bases sitting between them. Germline CDR1 is LGHDT and CDR2 is YNNKEL (reference sequence). This chain's CDR3 is CASSQTRLEQFF. CDR3 nucleotide sequence: TGTGCCAGCAGCCAAACAAGACTAGAGCAGTTCTTC.

This clonotype occurred many times. This chain uses TRBV7-9 with TRBJ2-3, with a tentative D call TRBD2 (6 bases). The CDR3 covers 15 residues. V lost 5 bases, J lost 4 bases, and 16 bases lay in between. Germline-derived CDR1 and CDR2 are SEHNR and FQNEAQ (reference sequence). The CDR3 DNA sequence: TGTGCCAGCAGCATAGATAGCGGATCCGCAGATACGCAGTATTTT. Translation: CASSIDSGSADTQYF.

This chain joins TRBV20-1 and TRBJ2-5; 15 bases match TRBD2. The junction had 1 base not matched to a gene; V was cut back by 0 bases and J by 5 bases. The germline V gene encodes CDR1 DFQATT and CDR2 SNEGSKA (reference sequence). The CDR3 is made up of 15 amino acids. CDR3 nucleotides: TGCAGTGCTAGAGATGGGACTAGCGGGAGGGAGACCCAGTACTTC. This codes for CSARDGTSGRETQYF.

The sample holds many counts of this clonotype. V and J are TRBV6-2 or TRBV6-3 and TRBJ1-5; D is uncertain. Germline assignment: CDR1 MNHEY and CDR2 SVGEGT. V was clipped by 6 bases and J by 3 bases, with 15 bases between them. The CDR3 is made up of 15 amino acids. CDR3: CASSPAGGPNQPQHF. CDR3 nucleotide sequence: TGTGCCAGCAGCCCTGCGGGTGGCCCCAATCAGCCCCAGCATTTT.

This clonotype was detected many times. The chain is built from TRBV10-3 and TRBJ2-1; TRBD2 aligns across 11 bases. The CDR3 runs 15 residues. CDR1 and CDR2 (germline): ENHRY, SYGVKD. V shed 3 bases, J shed 4 bases, and the junction held 2 bases outside the gene matches. CDR3 sequence (DNA): TGTGCCATCAGTGATGGGACTAGCGGTTACAATGAGCAGTTCTTC. Its protein is CAISDGTSGYNEQFF.

This chain joins TRBV18 and TRBJ1-5; 12 bases match TRBD1. V gave up 0 bases and J gave up 4 bases; unmatched junction bases: 4. CDR3 length: 17 amino acids. Per germline, CDR1 KGHSH and CDR2 LQKENI. In DNA form, the CDR3 reads TGTGCCAGCTCACCACCGGGACAGGGGGCGCGTAATCAGCCCCAGCATTTT. Its translation is CASSPPGQGARNQPQHF.

This clonotype has a handful of counts. V usage is TRBV3-1 and J usage is TRBJ2-3, with 10 bases that match TRBD2. V lost 3 bases, J lost 0 bases, and 3 bases stayed unmatched. Germline assignment: CDR1 LGHDT and CDR2 YNNKEL (reference sequence). CDR3 length equals 16 residues. DNA of the CDR3: TGTGCCAGCAGCCAGCTACTAGCGGGAAGCACAGATACGCAGTATTTT. It codes for CASSQLLAGSTDTQYF.

This chain joins TRBV19 and TRBJ2-3; 9 bases map to TRBD1. With V trimmed by 4 bases and J by 2 bases, 13 bases remained unmatched. Germline assignment: CDR1 LNHDA and CDR2 SQIVND (reference sequence). This CDR3 has 18 residues. Here the CDR3 reads CASSSIFLDRGFTDTQYF. For the CDR3, the DNA is TGTGCCAGTAGTAGCATCTTTTTGGACAGGGGCTTCACAGATACGCAGTATTTT. Based on the CDR3 plus reference TRBV19 and TRBJ2-3, the full variable domain is DGGITQSPKYLFRKEGQNVTLSCEQNLNHDAMYWYRQDPGQGLRLIYYSQIVNDFQKGDIAEGYSVSREKKESFPLTVTSAQKNPTAFYLCASSSIFLDRGFTDTQYFGPGTRLTVL.

Turning to this clonotype: A clone one base away is much larger, so this may be a read error. The chain employs TRBV6-2 or TRBV6-3 and TRBJ2-1; D unresolved. Germline V CDR1 and CDR2: MNHEY, SVGEGT. The CDR3 length is 12 residues. Trimming stripped 5 bases from V and 10 bases from J, with 12 bases between. CDR3 in DNA: TGTGCCAGCAGTATGGATCGGACGGAGCAGTTCTTC. Translating it yields CASSMDRTEQFF.

The chain carries TRBV10-2 and TRBJ1-2, with D possibly being TRBD1 (5 bases). Germline V gene sequence: CDR1 WSHSY, CDR2 SAAADI. The length of the CDR3 is 16 residues. V gave up 0 bases and J gave up 2 bases, with 13 bases separating them. CDR3 DNA sequence: TGCGCCAGCAGTGAGTCGTTAGGGGCTCGGAACTATGGCTACACCTTC. As protein: CASSESLGARNYGYTF.

Concerning this clonotype itself: This may be a read error: a much more frequent sequence differs by one nucleotide. The chain links TRBV3-1 to TRBJ2-5; 7 nucleotides match TRBD2. Trimming cost V 2 bases and J 3 bases; bases outside gene matches: 3. The V gene's germline CDR1 is LGHDT and CDR2 YNNKEL (reference sequence). The CDR3 is 14 amino acids. CDR3 sequence reads: CASSQLAEEETQYF. The CDR3 DNA sequence: TGTGCCAGCAGCCAACTAGCGGAGGAAGAGACCCAGTACTTC.